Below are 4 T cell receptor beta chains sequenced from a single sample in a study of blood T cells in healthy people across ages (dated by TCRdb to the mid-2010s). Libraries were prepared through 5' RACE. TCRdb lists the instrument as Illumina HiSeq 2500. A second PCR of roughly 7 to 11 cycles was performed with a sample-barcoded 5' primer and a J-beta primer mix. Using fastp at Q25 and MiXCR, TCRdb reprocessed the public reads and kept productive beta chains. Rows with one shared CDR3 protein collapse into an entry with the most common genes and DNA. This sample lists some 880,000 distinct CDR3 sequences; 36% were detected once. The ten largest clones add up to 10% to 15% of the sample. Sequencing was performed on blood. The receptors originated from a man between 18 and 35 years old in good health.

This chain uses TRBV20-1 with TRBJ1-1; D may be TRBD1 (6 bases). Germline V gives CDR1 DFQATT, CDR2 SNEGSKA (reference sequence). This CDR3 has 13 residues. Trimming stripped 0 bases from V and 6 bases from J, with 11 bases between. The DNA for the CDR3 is TGCAGTGCTAGAGACAGGGGAAGCTCTGAAGCTTTCTTT. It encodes CSARDRGSSEAFF.

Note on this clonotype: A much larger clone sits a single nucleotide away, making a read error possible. CDR3 amino acids: CASSRAGGADTQYF. CDR3 nucleotide sequence: TGTGCCAGCAGTCGCGCGGGTGGCGCAGATACGCAGTATTTT. This rearrangement joins TRBV12-3 or TRBV12-4 to TRBJ2-3; a possible D gene is TRBD2 (5 bases). This CDR3 spans 14 amino acids. V lost 5 bases and J lost 4, with 13 bases in between.

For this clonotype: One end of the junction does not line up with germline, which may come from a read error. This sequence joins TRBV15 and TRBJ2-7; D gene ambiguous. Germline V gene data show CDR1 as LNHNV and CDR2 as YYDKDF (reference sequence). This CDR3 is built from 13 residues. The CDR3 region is CTTSRDGPYEQYF. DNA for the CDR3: TGTACCACCAGCAGAGATGGCCCCTACGAGCAGTACTTC.

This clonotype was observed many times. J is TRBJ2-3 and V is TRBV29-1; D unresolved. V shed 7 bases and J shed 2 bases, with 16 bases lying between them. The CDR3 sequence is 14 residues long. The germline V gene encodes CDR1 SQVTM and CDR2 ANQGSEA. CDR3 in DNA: TGCAGCGCCAAAATGCTAGAATTCACAGATACGCAGTATTTT. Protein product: CSAKMLEFTDTQYF.